This entry features one T cell receptor (beta chain) sequence. Its target is unknown. These data belong to a study of cytomegalovirus exposure and HLA in healthy donors. Study details: The same platform used for the 650 to 850 first-cohort repertoires was also used for the approximately 120 validation repertoires, as a later analysis reported.

The germline V and J ends were trimmed by 8 bases and 0 bases, with 20 bases remaining between them. CDR1 is LNHNV, CDR2 YYDKDF, per germline (reference sequence). The CDR3 spans 17 residues. Clones were sequenced by immunoSEQ multiplex PCR, and TCRdb holds only the in-frame ones, with some missing. The profile shows 50,000 to 65,000 clones, roughly 94% of them singletons. Study conclusions and caveats: The authors listed around 150 TCR beta chains as cytomegalovirus-associated. With high specificity and sensitivity, the classifier reportedly diagnosed cytomegalovirus status.

Sequencing was done on a sample of PBMCs. The clonotype was recovered from a woman under 30 in good health and CMV-seropositive. The gene calls are TRBV15 and TRBJ1-3, with a weak D call TRBD1 (5 bases). CDR3 coding DNA: TGTGCCACCTCCCAGGGAACAGGTCCCCCCTCTGGAAACACCATATATTTT. Its translation: CATSQGTGPPSGNTIYF.